A single sample is the source of the 15 T cell receptor beta chains below, sequenced in a study of blood T cell repertoires in COVID-19. Clones were sequenced by immunoSEQ multiplex PCR, and TCRdb holds only the in-frame ones, with some missing. The repertoire has some 96,000 clones, 70% to 90% of them found once; the top ten carry roughly 10%. Material for sequencing was peripheral blood. The receptor set was obtained from a human donor in a cohort sampled during active COVID-19.

The chain combines TRBV19 with TRBJ1-5; D uncertain. Germline V gene data show CDR1 as LNHDA and CDR2 as SQIVND (reference sequence). V was trimmed by 7 bases and J by 3 bases, leaving 22 bases between them. The CDR3 runs to 17 residues. The CDR3 here is CASKSSHSTRINQPQHF. CDR3 DNA sequence: TGTGCCAGTAAGTCGTCGCACAGCACACGTATCAATCAGCCCCAGCATTTT.

The chain uses TRBV19 and TRBJ2-7; D is perhaps TRBD2 (6 bases). V dropped 3 bases and J dropped 3 bases, with 12 bases sitting between them. The CDR3 extends over 14 amino acids. CDR1 is LNHDA, CDR2 SQIVND, per germline (reference sequence). CDR3 nucleotide sequence: TGTGCCAGTAGTATGCGGGGCCTCCTCTACGAGCAGTACTTC. Its protein product is CASSMRGLLYEQYF.

The sample holds a few counts of this clone. The V and J genes are TRBV27 and TRBJ2-7, with 9 bases fitting TRBD2. In germline, CDR1 is MNHEY, CDR2 SMNVEV (reference sequence). CDR3 length: 18 residues. The V gene end was trimmed by 10 bases and the J gene end by 4 bases; junction bases not matched to a gene: 23. CDR3 region: CATKYLGLGTSRPYEQYF. CDR3 bases: TGTGCCACCAAATATTTGGGACTAGGGACTAGCCGTCCTTACGAGCAGTACTTC.

Here the CDR3 DNA reads TGCGCCAGCAGCTCCACAGGGGGGGAACCTGGGGACACTGAAGCTTTCTTT. The encoded protein is CASSSTGGEPGDTEAFF. This rearrangement joins TRBV5-1 to TRBJ1-1; 8 bases align to TRBD1. Germline assignment: CDR1 SGHRS and CDR2 YFSETQ. The CDR3 has 17 amino acids. Unmatched junction bases numbered 13, after V lost 3 bases and J lost 3 bases.

The genes are TRBV6-1 and TRBJ2-1; D remains ambiguous. With 3 bases removed from V and 2 bases from J, the gap between germline ends came to 8 bases. Looked up from germline, CDR1 is MNHNS and CDR2 is SASEGT. The CDR3 is 14 amino acids. This chain's CDR3 is CASSESSPYNEQFF. CDR3 DNA sequence: TGTGCCAGCAGTGAGAGTTCCCCCTACAATGAGCAGTTCTTC.

The chain joins TRBV19 to TRBJ2-6; 8 bases line up with TRBD1. Trimming at V came to 2 bases and at J to 2 bases, leaving 5 bases not matched to a gene. Germline CDR1 LNHDA, CDR2 SQIVND (reference sequence). The CDR3 extends over 17 amino acids. The chain's CDR3 is CASSITIRGPGANVLTF. In nucleotides, the CDR3 is TGTGCCAGTAGTATAACCATCAGGGGGCCTGGGGCCAACGTCCTGACTTTC.

The table lists this clone with a count of one. J is TRBJ2-1 and V is TRBV7-2; TRBD1 matches at 9 bases. Trimming at V came to 4 bases and at J to 4 bases, leaving 5 bases not matched to a gene. Germline V gives CDR1 SGHTA, CDR2 FQGNSA. The CDR3 has 15 residues. The CDR3 coding sequence is TGTGCCAGCAGCTATACAGGGGGCGTTTACAATGAGCAGTTCTTC. Its protein is CASSYTGGVYNEQFF.

J is TRBJ2-7 and V is TRBV3-1 (or the pseudogene TRBV3-2); TRBD1 is a possible D gene (6 bases). This CDR3 is built from 14 residues. Per the germline V gene, CDR1 is LGHDT and CDR2 is YNNKEL (reference sequence). Trimming removed 4 bases at V and 0 bases at J, with 10 bases between. This chain's CDR3 is CASSPDRYSYEQYF. CDR3 in DNA: TGTGCCAGCAGCCCAGACAGGTACTCCTACGAGCAGTACTTC.

This clone was counted only a few times. The J gene is TRBJ2-2, the V gene TRBV5-1, with 10 bases matching TRBD2. Germline V CDR1 and CDR2: SGHRS, YFSETQ. The J segment lost 5 bases and the V segment lost 7 bases, leaving 8 bases of the junction unmatched. The CDR3 totals 15 residues. The DNA of the CDR3 is TGCGCCAGCGGAACTAGCGGGACGGTGACCGGGGAGCTGTTTTTT. Encoded protein: CASGTSGTVTGELFF.

The V and J genes are TRBV5-4 and TRBJ2-5, with D tentatively TRBD2 (6 bases). V was shortened by 0 bases and J by 4 bases, with 10 bases between the two germline ends. The CDR3 loop spans 14 amino acids. Germline V gene data show CDR1 as SGHNT and CDR2 as YYREEE (reference sequence). DNA for the CDR3: TGTGCCAGCAGCTTGGTAGACGGGAGAGAGACCCAGTACTTC. This sequence encodes CASSLVDGRETQYF. The full variable domain, completed using reference TRBV5-4 and TRBJ2-5, is ETGVTQSPTHLIKTRGQQVTLRCSSQSGHNTVSWYQQALGQGPQFIFQYYREEENGRGNFPPRFSGLQFPNYSSELNVNALELDDSALYLCASSLVDGRETQYFGPGTRLLVL.

The CDR3: CASSLRTDSNQPQHF. The CDR3 DNA is TGTGCCAGCAGTTTGCGGACTGATAGCAATCAGCCCCAGCATTTT. The chain employs TRBV6-6 and TRBJ1-5; D remains ambiguous. The germline V and J ends were trimmed by 4 bases and 0 bases, with 10 bases remaining between them. CDR1 and CDR2 from the germline V gene are MNHNY and SVGAGI (reference sequence). This CDR3 contains 15 residues.

The rearrangement joins TRBV20-1 to TRBJ1-2; no firm D call. The CDR3 has 11 residues. V shed 1 base and J shed 7 bases, with 7 bases lying between them. Looked up from germline, CDR1 is DFQATT and CDR2 is SNEGSKA (reference sequence). The CDR3 coding sequence is TGCAGTGCTAGAGTCGGTCTTGGCTACACCTTC. Its translation: CSARVGLGYTF.

The rearrangement uses TRBV11-3 and TRBJ2-2; 15 nucleotides line up with TRBD2. The CDR3 sequence is 16 residues long. Trimming took 5 bases from V and 9 from J; bases not matched to a gene: 7. The germline V gene has CDR1 SGHNT and CDR2 YENEEA. The CDR3 here is CASSLGTSGGRRELFF. CDR3 DNA sequence: TGTGCCAGCAGCCTTGGGACTAGCGGGGGGCGGAGGGAGCTGTTTTTT. Using reference TRBV11-3 and TRBJ2-2 for the parts outside the CDR3, the full variable domain is EAGVVQSPRYKIIEKKQPVAFWCNPISGHNTLYWYLQNLGQGPELLIRYENEEAVDDSQLPKDRFSAERLKGVDSTLKIQPAELGDSAVYLCASSLGTSGGRRELFFGEGSRLTVL.

This clone was found a few times. This sequence joins TRBV19 and TRBJ1-4; weak D call: TRBD1 (6 bases). In germline, CDR1 is LNHDA, CDR2 SQIVND (reference sequence). V lost 7 bases and J lost 4, with 19 bases in between. CDR3 length: 16 amino acids. For the CDR3, the DNA is TGTGCCAGTACCTCAGGACAGAGTCCCCTTAATGAAAAACTGTTTTTT. It encodes CASTSGQSPLNEKLFF.

V usage is TRBV9 and J usage is TRBJ1-6, with unresolved D. Trimming shortened V by 0 bases and J by 7 bases, and 8 bases separated the two germline ends. The CDR3 has 14 amino acids. Germline CDR1 and CDR2: SGDLS and YYNGEE. The chain's CDR3 is CASSVVAENSPLHF. The CDR3 coding sequence is TGTGCCAGCAGCGTAGTGGCAGAAAATTCACCCCTCCACTTT. The full variable domain, its missing parts supplied by reference TRBV9 and TRBJ1-6, is DSGVTQTPKHLITATGQRVTLRCSPRSGDLSVYWYQQSLDQGLQFLIQYYNGEERAKGNILERFSAQQFPDLHSELNLSSLELGDSALYFCASSVVAENSPLHFGNGTRLTVT.